This T cell receptor (beta chain) is drawn from a study of cytomegalovirus exposure and HLA in healthy donors. The V gene's germline CDR1 is MRHNA and CDR2 SNTAGT. Trimming removed 3 bases at V and 8 bases at J, with 7 bases between. The CDR3 totals 11 residues. In the PCR, 60 Vbeta and 13 Jbeta primers were used. Only in-frame clones appear in the TCRdb table, and some are missing; sequencing was by immunoSEQ multiplex PCR. Across about 200,000 clones, the top ten clones capture less than 0.85% of the sample. This sequence joins TRBV6-4 and TRBJ1-1, with D maybe TRBD1 (5 bases). The source is a boy aged 10-17 years in good health and CMV-seronegative. Sequences were obtained from PBMCs. The CDR3 nucleotides read TGTGCCAGCAGTGATGGGGCCGAAGCTTTCTTT. Translation: CASSDGAEAFF.